This entry features one T cell receptor (beta chain) sequence. Its antigen remains unknown. As for time point: week 11, during vaccination. Alongside topical imiquimod, each dose of vaccine comprised 300 ug of mutant IDH1 20-mer peptide. This specimen belongs to a study of a mutant IDH1 vaccine in newly diagnosed glioma. Study-level background: Once 4-6 weeks had passed after radiotherapy alone, vaccination started, or it started with temozolomide cycles. Before enrollment, the patients had been treated with radiotherapy alone, temozolomide alone, or both together. Most of them had received both.

CDR3 size: 13 residues. Germline V gives CDR1 MNHEY, CDR2 SMNVEV (reference sequence). The ends were cut back, 3 bases at V and 7 bases at J, with 12 bases in the middle. Profiling relied on immunoSEQ multiplex PCR, and the TCRdb table lists in-frame clones only, not all of them. The table lists tens of thousands of clones, around 80% of them singletons, with 5.5% to 7% in the top ten. This material consisted of PBMCs, taken from a glioma patient whose treatment included an IDH1 peptide vaccine. The chain carries TRBV27 and TRBJ1-1, with no clear D. The clonotype originates from a man in his fifties with glioma. Written as DNA, the CDR3 is TGTGCCAGCAGTTTTAACCCAGCGGGTGAAGCTTTCTTT. Translation: CASSFNPAGEAFF.